Sequencing of this TCR beta chain was carried out in a study of tissue T cells after allogeneic stem cell transplantation. The germline V gene has CDR1 KGHPV and CDR2 FQNQEV (reference sequence). The CDR3 covers 13 residues. The V gene lost 7 bases and the J gene lost 1 base, with 8 bases spanning the gap. The time point: mouse harvest day 14 after allogeneic transplant. The graft held 10^6 splenic CD5+ T cells and 10^7 T-cell-depleted bone marrow cells. Note on this clone: Mouse names are used for the genes. The sequenced fragment ends 1 residue before the CDR3 boundary, so the rest is inferred from the germline J gene.

Sequencing was performed with immunoSEQ multiplex PCR; in TCRdb, only in-frame clones are kept and a portion is missing. The repertoire holds 2,100 or so clones, with roughly 40% as singletons. The gene calls are TRBV26 and TRBJ1-3; possibly TRBD1 for D (5 bases). This TCR was sampled from a female BALB/c mouse given C57BL/6 T cells with graft-versus-host disease after an allogeneic hematopoietic cell transplant. Sequencing was done on a sample of lymph node tissue. The CDR3 sequence: CASNDRSGNTLYF. Incomplete CDR3 DNA: TGTGCCAGCAACGACAGATCTGGAAATACGCTCTAT.